This T cell receptor (beta chain) originates from a study of blood T cell repertoires in COVID-19. Study details: Nucleic acid was either cDNA or gDNA, and it came from T cells, B-cell-depleted T cells, or PBMCs.

Per germline, CDR1 SGHAT and CDR2 FQDESV (reference sequence). This CDR3 is built from 13 residues. Trimming cost V 3 bases and J 4 bases; bases outside gene matches: 1. Using immunoSEQ multiplex PCR, the repertoire was profiled, and TCRdb retains in-frame clones only, with some absent. This repertoire shows around 280,000 clones, around 87% found once; its top ten account for about 1.7%. This clone has only one observation. The receptor was derived from a woman under 30 with acute COVID-19. V and J are TRBV11-1 and TRBJ2-5; TRBD1 matches at 8 bases. Sequencing was performed on PBMCs or T cells enriched from blood (not recorded which). CDR3 residues: CASSLDRAETQYF. Written as DNA, the CDR3 is TGTGCCAGCAGCTTGGACAGGGCAGAGACCCAGTACTTC.